This TCR beta chain emerged from a study of T-cell memory formation after mild COVID-19. There are 15 residues in the CDR3. V lost 4 bases to trimming and J lost 6 bases; unmatched junction nucleotides: 11. Germline assignment: CDR1 SGHRS and CDR2 YFSETQ. One entry per CDR3 protein, called by TCRdb with MiXCR from the 5' RACE reads. The table has 250,000 to 350,000 distinct CDR3 sequences, about 17% seen once. Sequenced sample: PBMCs or a T cell subset sorted from them (not recorded which). The sequence came from a man between 18 and 35 years old who had mild COVID-19 (a few samples of this study predate the infection). Cell type and time point are not known. The chain uses TRBV5-1 and TRBJ2-3; 7 nucleotides agree with TRBD1. The CDR3 sequence is CASSLGTATSDTQYF. CDR3 coding DNA: TGCGCCAGCAGCCTCGGGACAGCAACATCTGATACGCAGTATTTT.